Shown below are 25 T cell receptor beta chains from a single sample sequenced in a study of T cells after yellow fever vaccination. TCRdb used MiXCR to reprocess the 5' RACE reads, holding one entry per CDR3 protein. The sample shows fewer than 100,000 distinct CDR3 sequences, around 5.5% of them seen only once. This sample comprised CD8+ T cells sorted from PBMCs, obtained 10 days after the yellow fever booster vaccination. The receptors stem from a man aged 18-30 years who received the YFV17D yellow fever vaccine.

The chain is built from TRBV19 and TRBJ1-2; D not resolved. The CDR3 is 16 amino acids. Germline lookup yields CDR1 LNHDA and CDR2 SQIVND (reference sequence). Trimming left V 0 bases short and J 4 bases short, with 15 bases between. CDR3 sequence reads: CASSIETRGSTYGYTF. Written as DNA, the CDR3 is TGTGCCAGTAGTATAGAGACCCGGGGTTCGACCTATGGCTACACCTTC.

This chain joins TRBV11-2 and TRBJ2-5; possible D gene TRBD2, 7 bases. This CDR3 spans 15 amino acids. Trimming cost V 1 base and J 4 bases, with 13 bases left between them. Per germline, CDR1 SGHAT and CDR2 FQNNGV. For the CDR3, the DNA is TGTGCCAGCAGCTTAGCTGCGGGGGCGGGAGAGACCCAGTACTTC. Its protein is CASSLAAGAGETQYF.

This chain links TRBV10-2 with TRBJ1-6, with D possibly TRBD1 on 5 matching bases. This CDR3 comprises 15 residues. V lost 6 bases and J lost 7, with 16 bases in between. CDR1 and CDR2 from the germline V gene are WSHSY and SAAADI. The CDR3 here is CASRTQALLNSPLHF. CDR3 DNA sequence: TGCGCCAGCAGAACACAGGCTCTCCTAAATTCACCCCTCCACTTT.

The chain links TRBV10-2 to TRBJ2-5, with 9 bases fitting TRBD2. V gave up 6 bases and J gave up 5 bases; unmatched junction bases: 10. The CDR3 runs to 15 residues. The germline V gene encodes CDR1 WSHSY and CDR2 SAAADI. In nucleotides, the CDR3 is TGCGCCAGCAGCCTGACTAGCGGCCTCGGGGAGACCCAGTACTTC. This codes for CASSLTSGLGETQYF.

This clonotype was counted between two and nine times. The rearrangement links TRBV6-5 to TRBJ1-5, with D uncertain. Germline V gene data show CDR1 as MNHEY and CDR2 as SVGAGI. V lost 6 bases and J lost 5, with 17 bases in between. The CDR3 sequence is 15 residues long. The CDR3 loop reads CASRPANPLYQPQHF. The CDR3 DNA reads as TGTGCCAGCAGACCCGCTAATCCGCTTTATCAGCCCCAGCATTTT.

This clonotype has a handful of counts. The V and J genes are TRBV4-1 and TRBJ2-5, with TRBD2 matching over 12 bases. The CDR3 has 16 residues. J was trimmed by 4 bases and V by 0 bases; bases with no gene match: 3. From germline, CDR1 is MGHRA and CDR2 YSYEKL. The CDR3 loop reads CASSQETSGGRETQYF. Written as DNA, the CDR3 is TGCGCCAGCAGCCAAGAGACTAGCGGGGGCCGAGAGACCCAGTACTTC.

V is TRBV7-6 and J is TRBJ1-1; D gene uncertain. The CDR3 sequence is 15 residues long. The V end was cut by 3 bases, the J end by 2 bases, with 13 bases between. CDR1 is SGHVS, CDR2 FNYEAQ, per germline. Written as DNA, the CDR3 is TGTGCCAGCAGCTTGCATTGGGCGGATAACACTGAAGCTTTCTTT. It specifies CASSLHWADNTEAFF.

The chain recombines TRBV28 with TRBJ1-3, with D maybe TRBD1 (6 bases). The CDR3 totals 14 residues. Trimming stripped 2 bases from V and 1 base from J, with 6 bases between. Germline CDR1 MDHEN, CDR2 SYDVKM. CDR3 residues: CASSLTGSGNTIYF. In nucleotides, the CDR3 is TGTGCCAGCAGTTTAACAGGGTCTGGAAACACCATATATTTT.

This clonotype was recorded a few times. V and J are TRBV28 and TRBJ2-3, with 11 positions matching TRBD2. Germline assignment: CDR1 MDHEN and CDR2 SYDVKM. After removal of 3 bases from V and 1 base from J, the junction contained 6 bases not matched to a gene. This CDR3 spans 17 amino acids. Here the CDR3 DNA reads TGTGCCAGCAGTTTCGGTAGCGGGGGGGGCGGCACAGATACGCAGTATTTT. Its translation is CASSFGSGGGGTDTQYF.

This clonotype was seen a few times. The J gene is TRBJ2-1, the V gene TRBV20-1; tentatively, D is TRBD1 (5 bases). Germline CDR1 and CDR2: DFQATT and SNEGSKA (reference sequence). The CDR3 sequence is 16 residues long. The V and J ends lost 0 bases and 4 bases respectively, with 16 bases between them. CDR3 DNA: TGCAGTGCTAGAGATATAAGGCAGGGCTTATACAATGAGCAGTTCTTC. It translates to CSARDIRQGLYNEQFF.

The chain combines TRBV24-1 with TRBJ2-3; D may be TRBD2 (6 bases). Germline V gene lookup returns CDR1 KGHDR and CDR2 SFDVKD. Trimming pared 4 bases from V and 6 bases from J, leaving 10 bases between. The CDR3 length is 13 residues. The DNA for the CDR3 is TGTGCCACCAGTGACTCTCTAGCGGATACGCAGTATTTT. Amino acid sequence: CATSDSLADTQYF.

A few counts support this clonotype. V and J are TRBV25-1 and TRBJ1-5; 9 nucleotides line up with TRBD1. The germline CDR1 and CDR2 sequences are MGHDK and SYGVNS. The CDR3 loop spans 14 amino acids. J lost 4 bases, V lost 6 bases, and 4 bases had no gene match. The CDR3 region has the DNA TGTGCCAGCAGCAGGACAGGGGAAAATCAGCCCCAGCATTTT. It encodes CASSRTGENQPQHF.

This clonotype has a handful of counts. The rearrangement joins TRBV7-9 to TRBJ2-5; D gene uncertain. V lost 2 bases and J 4 bases, leaving 14 bases between the germline ends. CDR1 is SEHNR and CDR2 is FQNEAQ in the germline V gene (reference sequence). CDR3 length: 15 residues. The CDR3 nucleotides are TGTGCCAGCAGCTTAAGTGGTAGTTCTCCAGAGACCCAGTACTTC. Residues: CASSLSGSSPETQYF.

In its sample, this clonotype was seen a few times. The rearrangement links TRBV12-3 or TRBV12-4 to TRBJ1-1, with 11 bases aligning to TRBD1. CDR3 size: 17 residues. J was trimmed by 1 base and V by 6 bases; bases with no gene match: 10. The CDR3 nucleotides are TGTGCCAGCAGACCCGGGACAGGGGGTCTCACGAACACTGAAGCTTTCTTT. It specifies CASRPGTGGLTNTEAFF.

In this sample, this clonotype turned up a few times. V gene TRBV20-1 combines with J gene TRBJ1-2; no clear D. Germline values: CDR1 DFQATT, CDR2 SNEGSKA (reference sequence). The CDR3 is 17 amino acids. V lost 2 bases and J lost 3, with 22 bases in between. CDR3 sequence reads: CSARRRHPPQRYYGYTF. DNA of the CDR3: TGCAGTGCTAGACGAAGACACCCACCCCAGAGATACTATGGCTACACCTTC.

This clonotype was seen a handful of times. The genes are TRBV15 and TRBJ2-3, with a weak D call TRBD1 (6 bases). The CDR3 covers 14 residues. Trimming stripped 1 base from V and 1 base from J, with 6 bases between. The germline V gene has CDR1 LNHNV and CDR2 YYDKDF (reference sequence). CDR3: CATSRGQGTDTQYF. CDR3 DNA sequence: TGTGCCACCAGCAGAGGACAGGGCACAGATACGCAGTATTTT.

This clonotype was counted between two and nine times. The rearrangement joins TRBV27 to TRBJ1-2; perhaps TRBD1 as D (6 bases). Trimming cost V 6 bases and J 7 bases, with 9 bases left between them. In germline, CDR1 is MNHEY, CDR2 SMNVEV (reference sequence). The CDR3 has 11 amino acids. This CDR3 reads CASSTGSGYTF. The CDR3 region has the DNA TGTGCCAGCAGCACAGGGTCTGGCTACACCTTC.

This clonotype has just a few counts. V is TRBV15 and J is TRBJ2-7; no clear D. V was shortened by 0 bases and J by 0 bases, with 3 bases between the two germline ends. There are 13 residues in the CDR3. Germline lookup yields CDR1 LNHNV and CDR2 YYDKDF (reference sequence). In DNA form, the CDR3 reads TGTGCCACCAGCAGAGATGACTCCTACGAGCAGTACGTC. Residues: CATSRDDSYEQYV.

This clonotype occurred a few times. The chain is built from TRBV5-4 and TRBJ2-3; a possible D gene is TRBD1 (8 bases). Trimming removed 2 bases at V and 11 bases at J, with 24 bases between. CDR3 size: 16 residues. Germline values: CDR1 SGHNT, CDR2 YYREEE (reference sequence). Written as DNA, the CDR3 is TGTGCCAGCAGCTTTATGGGAGGGACAGGCAAGATTGGGCAGTATTTT. This sequence encodes CASSFMGGTGKIGQYF. The whole variable domain, remainder taken from reference TRBV5-4 and TRBJ2-3, is ETGVTQSPTHLIKTRGQQVTLRCSSQSGHNTVSWYQQALGQGPQFIFQYYREEENGRGNFPPRFSGLQFPNYSSELNVNALELDDSALYLCASSFMGGTGKIGQYFGPGTRLTVL.

This clonotype was observed a few times. The V and J genes are TRBV5-1 and TRBJ2-1; 7 bases are a match to TRBD2. CDR1 is SGHRS, CDR2 YFSETQ, per germline. There are 16 residues in the CDR3. The ends lost 3 bases at V and 0 bases at J; junction bases unmatched: 6. In DNA form, the CDR3 reads TGCGCCAGCAGCTACGGGACGGGGGGCTCCTACAATGAGCAGTTCTTC. Its translation is CASSYGTGGSYNEQFF.

The chain couples TRBV6-6 to TRBJ2-6; TRBD1 might be the D (5 bases). The CDR3 contains 16 residues. The germline V and J ends were trimmed by 0 bases and 4 bases, with 10 bases remaining between them. The germline V gene has CDR1 MNHNY and CDR2 SVGAGI (reference sequence). CDR3 amino acids: CASSYSGVAGANVLTF. CDR3 in DNA: TGTGCCAGCAGTTACTCAGGGGTGGCCGGGGCCAACGTCCTGACTTTC.

The CDR3 coding sequence is TGTGCCATCAGCCGGGACTCGCTCAATGAGCAGTTCTTC. Amino acids: CAISRDSLNEQFF. The rearrangement links TRBV10-3 to TRBJ2-1, with D perhaps TRBD2 (6 bases). V was cut by 6 bases and J by 6 bases, with 12 bases left in between. CDR3 length: 13 amino acids. The V gene's germline CDR1 is ENHRY and CDR2 SYGVKD.

The chain recombines TRBV7-6 with TRBJ2-7; 8 bases line up with TRBD1. Trimming took 1 base from V and 4 from J; bases not matched to a gene: 3. The germline V gene has CDR1 SGHVS and CDR2 FNYEAQ. This CDR3 comprises 14 residues. Written as DNA, the CDR3 is TGTGCCAGCAGCTTAGGGACAGGGCGGTACGAGCAGTACTTC. This sequence encodes CASSLGTGRYEQYF.

Only a few counts were recorded for this clonotype. The J gene is TRBJ2-7, the V gene TRBV3-1; D may be TRBD1 (6 bases). Germline CDR1 and CDR2: LGHDT and YNNKEL (reference sequence). Trimming cost V 4 bases and J 2 bases, with 15 bases left between them. This CDR3 spans 15 amino acids. The CDR3 spells CASSPILGQTYEQYF. In DNA form, the CDR3 reads TGTGCCAGCAGCCCGATACTCGGACAGACCTACGAGCAGTACTTC.

At least ten counts were recorded for this clonotype. CDR3 amino acids: CASSLPRGPGTEPQHF. Written as DNA, the CDR3 is TGCGCCAGCAGTTTGCCCAGGGGGCCTGGTACGGAGCCCCAGCATTTT. This chain uses TRBV5-1 with TRBJ1-5; 8 nucleotides match TRBD1. The length of the CDR3 is 16 residues. The germline gives CDR1 SGHRS, CDR2 YFSETQ. Germline trimming cut 5 bases from V and 8 bases from J; bases unmatched to any gene: 15.